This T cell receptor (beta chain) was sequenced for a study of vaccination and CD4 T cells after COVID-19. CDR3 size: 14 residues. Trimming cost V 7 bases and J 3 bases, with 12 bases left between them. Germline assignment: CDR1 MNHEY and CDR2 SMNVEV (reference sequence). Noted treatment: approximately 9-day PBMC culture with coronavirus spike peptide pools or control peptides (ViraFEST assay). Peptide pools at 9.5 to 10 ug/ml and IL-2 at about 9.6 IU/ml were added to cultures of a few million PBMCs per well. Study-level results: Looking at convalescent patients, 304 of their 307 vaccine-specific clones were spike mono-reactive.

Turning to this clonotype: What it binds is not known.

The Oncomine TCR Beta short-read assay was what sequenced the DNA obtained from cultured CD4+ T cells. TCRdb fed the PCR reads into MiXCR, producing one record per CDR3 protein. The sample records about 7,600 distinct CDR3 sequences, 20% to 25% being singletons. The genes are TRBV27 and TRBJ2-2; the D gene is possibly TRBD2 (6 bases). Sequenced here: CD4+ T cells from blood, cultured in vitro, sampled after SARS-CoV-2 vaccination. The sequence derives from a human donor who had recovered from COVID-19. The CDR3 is CASTPREDTGELFF. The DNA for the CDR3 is TGTGCCAGCACCCCGAGGGAGGACACCGGGGAGCTGTTTTTT.